A selection of T cell receptor beta chains follows, all from one sample in a study of blood T cell repertoires in COVID-19. Sequencing was performed with immunoSEQ multiplex PCR; in TCRdb, only in-frame clones are kept and a portion is missing. The table records tens of thousands of clones, 76% of them present only once. The material sequenced was peripheral blood. These receptors all come from a man aged 70-80 years with acute or convalescent COVID-19. Each CDR3 is given with its conserved first and last residue. The order of the fields is D gene, J gene, V gene, CDR3 protein. The D gene is left open where the match is weak.

>TRBD2|TRBJ2-3|TRBV7-3
CASSPDHSGGTDTQYF
>-|TRBJ1-1|TRBV2
CASSGTATEAFF
>TRBD1|TRBJ2-7|TRBV4-2
CASSRGQGAYEQYF
>-|TRBJ1-2|TRBV20-1
CSVVRGAGYTF
>-|TRBJ1-2|TRBV28
CASSLLEQDYGYTF
>-|TRBJ1-3|TRBV5-1
CASSLGGSTGNTIYF
>-|TRBJ1-6|TRBV5-1
CASSLMTGDWNSPLHF
>-|TRBJ2-1|TRBV4-1
CASSPGYAGGNEQFF
>-|TRBJ1-1|TRBV5-1
CASSTGQPTEAFF
>-|TRBJ1-1|TRBV12-3/TRBV12-4
CASSFGQQTEAFF
>-|TRBJ2-5|TRBV5-1
CASSLGFTSSQETQYF
>-|TRBJ2-1|TRBV9
CASSATAYNEQFF
>TRBD2|TRBJ2-3|TRBV2
CASNVKGGSLGSGTQYF
>-|TRBJ1-2|TRBV29-1
CSVDTNYGYTF
>-|TRBJ2-5|TRBV7-3
CASSLQGTGVEKETQYF
>-|TRBJ1-1|TRBV18
CASSPRGNTEAFF
>TRBD1|TRBJ1-1|TRBV28
CASRRGTGGGKNTEAFF
>-|TRBJ1-1|TRBV7-2
CASSLSTEAFF
>-|TRBJ1-4|TRBV30
CAWSVAPGNQNEKLFF
>-|TRBJ1-2|TRBV6-5
CASSNVQGAYGYTF
>-|TRBJ1-2|TRBV5-1
CASSLMGSNYGYTF
>-|TRBJ1-3|TRBV19
CASRTQAFGNTIYF
>TRBD1|TRBJ2-2|TRBV10-1
CASSVGFGRETGATGELFF
>TRBD1|TRBJ1-4|TRBV15
CATSKGQGEEKLFF
>TRBD1|TRBJ2-7|TRBV27
CASSPFRDRGLEQYF
>TRBD2|TRBJ2-1|TRBV6-2/TRBV6-3
CASSPHSGRGYNEQFF
>-|TRBJ2-1|TRBV5-1
CASGTGDYNEQFF
>TRBD2|TRBJ2-1|TRBV5-4
CASSLTSGGYNEQFF
>TRBD1|TRBJ1-4|TRBV3-1/TRBV3-2
CASSQSRTGGAEKLFF
>-|TRBJ2-3|TRBV5-4
CASSFSQGRGLTDTQYF
>TRBD2|TRBJ2-3|TRBV28
CASSTNRGADTQYF
>-|TRBJ1-3|TRBV28
CASSSRGNTIYF
>-|TRBJ1-2|TRBV10-3
CAISADIVYGYTF
>-|TRBJ1-3|TRBV6-5
CASRDGSSGNTIYF
>-|TRBJ1-2|TRBV27
CASSPGHNPVYGYTF
>TRBD2|TRBJ2-1|TRBV6-6
CASSASGGASEQFF
>TRBD2|TRBJ2-3|TRBV28
CASTTSGRGGTQYF
>-|TRBJ2-2|TRBV6-6
CASSYIRGSTGELFF
>TRBD1|TRBJ2-3|TRBV2
CASSRDRSTDTQYF
>-|TRBJ2-3|TRBV5-1
CASRPRGSPGSDTQYF
>TRBD2|TRBJ2-3|TRBV4-1
CASSQGGSGTPLATQYF
>TRBD1|TRBJ1-4|TRBV12-5
CASGSTGVTTNEKLFF
>TRBD1|TRBJ2-6|TRBV9
CASSVVGQGSGANVLTF
>-|TRBJ1-2|TRBV28
CASSLIQGTHGYTF
>TRBD1|TRBJ2-5|TRBV7-8
CASSLLDRHQETQYF
>TRBD2|TRBJ2-1|TRBV6-1
CASSEHGGGHNEQFF
>TRBD1|TRBJ1-2|TRBV5-4
CASSSGQGSYGYTF
>-|TRBJ2-3|TRBV11-3
CASSLGRRDTQYF
>-|TRBJ2-1|TRBV6-5
CASSYGTGVNEQFF
>TRBD2|TRBJ2-1|TRBV28
CASSFPSGGLGDNEQFF
>-|TRBJ1-6|TRBV11-3
CASSLDGAGANSPLHF
>-|TRBJ1-6|TRBV2
CASESSYNSPLHF
>-|TRBJ1-5|TRBV18
CASSPEQGRNQPQHF
>-|TRBJ1-1|TRBV6-5
CASSLQGNTEAFF
>TRBD2|TRBJ2-6|TRBV11-2
CASSKGLAVLSGANVLTF
>TRBD2|TRBJ2-3|TRBV9
CASSVIGSGGDSDTQYF